This T cell receptor (beta chain) is from a study of relationships among human T cell subsets. The T cell receptor alpha and beta CDR3 regions were amplified from mRNA by semiquantitative ARM-PCR. ARM-PCR used tagged nested gene-specific primers, then communal superprimers for exponential amplification. TCRdb processed the multiplex PCR reads anew with MiXCR; each CDR3 protein has one entry. The top ten hold around three fifths of the sample, which has a few thousand distinct CDR3 sequences, roughly three fifths seen once. Whole-study results and caveats: Over 60% of CD8+ cytotoxic sequences came from clones with over 100 reads.

J gave up 8 bases and V 4 bases, and 10 bases lay outside the gene matches. Germline assignment: CDR1 MNHEY and CDR2 SMNVEV (reference sequence). The CDR3 has 16 residues. For this clonotype: Its antigen is still unknown.

Anti-CD4 multisort beads removed cells negatively, then anti-CD8 beads positively selected CD8+ T cells. T cell subsets were isolated with antibody-coated magnetic beads. Source material: CD8+ T cells sorted from blood. V is TRBV27 and J is TRBJ2-1; 11 bases fit TRBD2. The clonotype comes from a man aged 40-55 years in good health. For the CDR3, the DNA is TGTGCCAGCAGTTCCGAAGGTAGCGGGGGGGTGGATGAGCAGTTCTTC. Encoded protein: CASSSEGSGGVDEQFF.